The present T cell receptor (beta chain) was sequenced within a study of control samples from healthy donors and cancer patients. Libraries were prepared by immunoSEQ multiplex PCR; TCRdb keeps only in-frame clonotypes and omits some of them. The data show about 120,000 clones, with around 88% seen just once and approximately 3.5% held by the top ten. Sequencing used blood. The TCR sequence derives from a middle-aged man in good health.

CDR3 nucleotides: TGTGCCAGCAGTTACGTCGACAAAAACTATGGCTACACCTTC. Translation gives CASSYVDKNYGYTF. V gene TRBV6-5 combines with J gene TRBJ1-2; D gene uncertain. V dropped 2 bases and J dropped 2 bases, with 9 bases sitting between them. Germline V gene lookup returns CDR1 MNHEY and CDR2 SVGAGI. This CDR3 comprises 14 residues.